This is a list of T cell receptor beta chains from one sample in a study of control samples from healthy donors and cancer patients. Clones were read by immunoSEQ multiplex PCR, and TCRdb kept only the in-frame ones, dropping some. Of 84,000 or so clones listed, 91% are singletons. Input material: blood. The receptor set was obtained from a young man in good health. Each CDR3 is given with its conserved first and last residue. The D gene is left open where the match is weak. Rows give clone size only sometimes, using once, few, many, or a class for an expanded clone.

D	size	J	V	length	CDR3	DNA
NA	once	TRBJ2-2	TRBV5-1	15	CASSLDGGFTGELFF	TGCGCCAGCAGCTTGGATGGGGGATTCACCGGGGAGCTGTTTTTT
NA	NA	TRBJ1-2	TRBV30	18	CAWKVEHPGQSLNYGYTF	TGTGCCTGGAAGGTCGAGCACCCGGGCCAGTCACTAAACTATGGCTACACCTTC
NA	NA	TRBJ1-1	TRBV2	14	CASSEYGGETEAFF	TGTGCCAGCAGTGAGTACGGGGGAGAGACTGAAGCTTTCTTT
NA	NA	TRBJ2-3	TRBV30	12	CAWSVRSGNPYF	TGTGCCTGGAGTGTAAGGTCCGGGAACCCGTATTTT
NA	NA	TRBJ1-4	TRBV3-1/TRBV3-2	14	CASSLQGVREKLFF	TGTGCCAGCAGCCTGCAAGGGGTGCGTGAAAAACTGTTTTTT
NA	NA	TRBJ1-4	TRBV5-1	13	CASSFRENEKLFF	TGCGCCAGCAGCTTCCGGGAGAATGAAAAACTGTTTTTT
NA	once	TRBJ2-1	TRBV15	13	CATSRLSSWEQFF	TGTGCCACCAGCCGCCTTTCCTCGTGGGAGCAGTTCTTC
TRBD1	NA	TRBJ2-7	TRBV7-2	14	CASSLGQGLSEQYF	TGTGCCAGCAGCCTCGGACAGGGTCTCAGCGAGCAGTACTTC
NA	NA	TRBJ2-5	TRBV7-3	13	CASSSTPGETQYF	TGTGCCAGCAGCTCGACCCCCGGTGAGACCCAGTACTTC
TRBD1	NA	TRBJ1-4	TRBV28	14	CASRIQGAYEKLFF	TGTGCCAGCAGAATACAGGGGGCATATGAAAAACTGTTTTTT
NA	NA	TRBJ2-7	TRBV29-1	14	CSVSFLQSSYEQYF	TGCAGCGTATCCTTTTTACAGAGCTCCTACGAGCAGTACTTC
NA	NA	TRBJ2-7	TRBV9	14	CASSVDVGPYEQYF	TGTGCCAGCAGCGTAGATGTAGGCCCCTACGAGCAGTACTTC
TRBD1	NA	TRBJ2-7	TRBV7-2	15	CASSLAGQGANEQYF	TGTGCCAGCAGCTTAGCGGGACAGGGGGCTAACGAGCAGTACTTC
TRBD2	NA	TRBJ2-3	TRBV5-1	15	CASSTTAGGVDTQYF	TGCGCCAGCAGCACAACAGCGGGAGGCGTAGATACGCAGTATTTT
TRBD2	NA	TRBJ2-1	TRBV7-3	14	CASSPGTSLNEQFF	TGTGCCAGCAGCCCCGGGACTAGCCTCAATGAGCAGTTCTTC
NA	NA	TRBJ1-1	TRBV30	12	CAWRGSRTEAFF	TGTGCCTGGAGAGGCAGTAGAACTGAAGCTTTCTTT
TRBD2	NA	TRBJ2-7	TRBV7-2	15	CASSLLAGEGYEQYF	TGTGCCAGCAGCTTACTAGCGGGAGAAGGCTACGAGCAGTACTTC
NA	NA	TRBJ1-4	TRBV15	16	CATSRDVRATNEKLFF	TGTGCCACCAGCAGAGATGTCCGGGCAACTAATGAAAAACTGTTTTTT
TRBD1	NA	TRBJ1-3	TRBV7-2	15	CASSRGTGIANTIYF	TGTGCCAGCAGCCGTGGGACAGGAATAGCAAACACCATATATTTT
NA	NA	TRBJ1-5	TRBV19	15	CASRSLTRSGQPQHF	TGTGCCAGTCGCTCCCTCACGAGATCTGGGCAGCCCCAGCATTTT
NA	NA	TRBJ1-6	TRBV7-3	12	CASKGGNSPLHF	TGTGCCAGCAAGGGCGGGAATTCACCCCTCCACTTT
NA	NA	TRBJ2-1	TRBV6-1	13	CASSEAPYNEQFF	TGTGCCAGCAGTGAAGCTCCCTACAATGAGCAGTTCTTC
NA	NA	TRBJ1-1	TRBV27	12	CASSFGNTEAFF	TGTGCCAGCAGTTTCGGGAACACTGAAGCTTTCTTT
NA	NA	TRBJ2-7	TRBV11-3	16	CASSPGRRGPAYEQYF	TGTGCCAGCAGCCCAGGCCGTCGGGGGCCGGCCTACGAGCAGTACTTC
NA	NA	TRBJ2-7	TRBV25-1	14	CASSRDGSSYEQYF	TGTGCCAGCAGTCGGGACGGCAGCTCCTACGAGCAGTACTTC
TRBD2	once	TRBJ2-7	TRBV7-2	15	CASRRTSGGSYEQYF	TGTGCCAGCAGACGTACTAGCGGGGGATCCTACGAGCAGTACTTC
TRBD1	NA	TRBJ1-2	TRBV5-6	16	CASSLGAGDRGAGYTF	TGTGCCAGCAGCTTGGGAGCTGGGGACAGGGGCGCTGGCTACACCTTC
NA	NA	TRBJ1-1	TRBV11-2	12	CASGIMNTEAFF	TGTGCCAGCGGTATAATGAACACTGAAGCTTTCTTT
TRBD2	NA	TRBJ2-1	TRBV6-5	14	CASSTTSANNEQFF	TGTGCCAGTTCAACGACTAGCGCCAACAATGAGCAGTTCTTC
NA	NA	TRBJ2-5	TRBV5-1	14	CASSPRGGLETQYF	TGCGCCAGCAGCCCCCGTGGGGGTTTGGAGACCCAGTACTTC
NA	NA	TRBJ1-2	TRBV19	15	CASSPNGQRVYGYTF	TGTGCCAGTAGTCCGAATGGGCAGCGGGTCTATGGCTACACCTTC
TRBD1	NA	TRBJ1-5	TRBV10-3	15	CAIRPGTGRFQPQHF	TGTGCCATCAGGCCAGGGACAGGGCGCTTTCAGCCCCAGCATTTT
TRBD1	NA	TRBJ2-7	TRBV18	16	CASSDRDRVRSYEQYF	TGTGCCAGCTCAGACCGGGACAGGGTCCGCTCCTACGAGCAGTACTTC